This T cell receptor (beta chain) was found in a study of neurological immune-mediated disorders. In this sample, this clonotype turned up many times. TCRdb re-called the 5' RACE reads through MiXCR, storing one row per CDR3 protein. This table holds about 80,000 distinct CDR3 sequences, 3.5% to 5.5% found once. Time point defined: longitudinal time-point 3. The germline CDR1 and CDR2 sequences are SGHRS and YFSETQ. This CDR3 has 17 amino acids. V dropped 0 bases and J dropped 0 bases, with 12 bases sitting between them. The clonotype was recovered from a woman aged 55-70 years with multiple sclerosis. The chain couples TRBV5-1 to TRBJ1-4, with D perhaps matching TRBD1 (6 bases). The sample consisted of PBMCs. CDR3 coding DNA: TGCGCCAGCAGCTTGGCCCCGCCAGGGGCAACTAATGAAAAACTGTTTTTT. Translating gives CASSLAPPGATNEKLFF.